Sequencing of this T cell receptor beta chain was carried out in a study of blood T cell repertoires in COVID-19 (dated by TCRdb to the early 2020s). With respect to the entire study: Samples covering the acute and convalescent phases of COVID-19 were provided by collaborators in the United States, Italy and Spain. The material from the prospective study consisted of cDNA or gDNA derived from T cells, B-cell-depleted T cells, or PBMCs. Deeply sampled blood TCRbeta repertoires from subjects exposed to, actively infected with, or recovered from COVID-19 were included in the dataset. The repertoires were made available in a free public database intended to serve as a resource for research on the immune response to SARS-CoV-2. Samples were obtained from the ongoing ImmuneRACE study (first 160 participants) and from some 1,200 subjects provided by 6 global collaborators. Sample metadata almost always included a de-identified subject ID, COVID-19 status, age in years and sex. Where HLA class I and class II types were available, the types were taken from metadata supplied by the sample provider, not from assay-based typing. Beyond this particular receptor, the publication reports: The amount of clinical and demographic metadata varied by source and participant and was provided uncurated.

Participants in the prospective study were aged roughly 18 to 90 years, lived in 20 to 30 United States geographic areas, and enrolled through a virtual design. Cohort assignment in the prospective study relied on participant-reported clinical history from a screening survey and a study questionnaire. For ImmuneRACE Cohort 3, a participant was defined as recovered based on two consecutive negative NP/OP PCR tests, clearance by a healthcare professional, or resolution of symptoms. In the prospective study, whole blood, serum and a nasopharyngeal or oropharyngeal swab were collected from each participant by mobile phlebotomists. Prospective study participants could optionally give additional blood draws and questionnaires over an approximately two-month period. Before DNA extraction, blood samples from the prospective study were shipped at room temperature or frozen. As regards this clone: Its specific antigen is unknown. Base quality data are lacking; no much larger clone is found one base away.

TCRbeta CDR3 regions were amplified from genomic DNA by means of the immunoSEQ Assay, a bias-controlled multiplex PCR. In the source study's methods: Nucleated cell counts per sample were estimated from amplification of reference gene primers within the assay. To quantify the absolute abundance of each unique TCRbeta CDR3 rearrangement, sequence reads were collapsed and filtered. Productive Simpson clonality was computed per sample as the square root of Simpson's diversity index over productive rearrangements. TCRdb's version of the immuneACCESS table is confined to in-frame rearrangements and falls short of the full clone set. An unresolved V gene accounts for under half of the shortfall where checked; the remainder is of unknown origin. The DNA gave D and trimming, while V, J and clone size come from that table. The sample yields roughly 260,000 clones; 75% to 95% were counted once. 1.9% of the sample is taken by the ten largest.

Material: PBMCs or T cells enriched from blood (not recorded which). The source is a woman aged 18-29 years who had recovered from COVID-19.

The CDR3 loop reads CASRTRGGEQFF. The DNA is TGTGCCAGCAGAACAAGGGGAGGTGAGCAGTTCTTC. The chain joins TRBV5-6 to TRBJ2-1; D gene: possibly TRBD2, on 6 matching bases. V is pared back by 5 bases and J by 9 bases, with 12 bases lying between the germline termini. Its CDR3 holds 12 amino acids, cysteine through phenylalanine. The kept DNA is CDR3 alone, 36 bases in frame from the first base. Looking up the germline V gene yields CDR1 SGHDT and CDR2 YYEEEE.